The source of this T cell receptor beta chain is a study of identical twins. As for this clonotype: As yet, its antigen is unknown.

Template switching, a step in the protocol, added a universal primer site, and cDNA carried unique molecular identifiers. TCRdb processed the 5' RACE reads anew with MiXCR; each CDR3 protein has one entry. This repertoire shows roughly 1.6 million distinct CDR3 sequences, about 30% found once; its top ten account for about 0.25%. Everyone who gave samples was a healthy Caucasian. The CDR3 is made up of 13 amino acids. V was cut by 3 bases and J by 2 bases, with 8 bases left in between. Germline V gene data show CDR1 as LGHDT and CDR2 as YNNKEL (reference sequence). Broader study findings: Conclusions relied on cross-sectional statistical analysis, not following the same donors. With monozygotic twins, out-of-frame TCR alpha sharing exceeded what models estimated.

Sequenced input: cord blood. The sequence was obtained from a newborn girl in good health. The rearrangement joins TRBV3-1 to TRBJ2-7, with D hard to call. Here the CDR3 reads CASSHTSAYEQYF. DNA of the CDR3: TGTGCCAGCAGCCATACCTCCGCCTACGAGCAGTACTTC.